The 19 T cell receptor beta chains below were found in one sample sequenced in a study of CD8 T cells in Susac syndrome. RNA, at about 0.45 to 1 ug, was reverse transcribed with random hexamers. MiXCR, applied by TCRdb to the immunoSEQ multiplex PCR reads, yields one record per CDR3 protein. The sample consists of around 69,000 distinct CDR3 sequences, approximately 93% of them appearing once. What was sequenced was CD8+ T cells from PBMCs. All receptors derive from a human donor with Susac syndrome.

The chain joins TRBV6-5 to TRBJ2-2; D is tentatively TRBD1 or TRBD2 (7 bases each). V shed 6 bases and J shed 4 bases, with 12 bases lying between them. The CDR3 extends over 14 amino acids. Germline lookup yields CDR1 MNHEY and CDR2 SVGAGI. As DNA, the CDR3 is TGTGCCAGCAGGGGACAGCGGGGCACCGGGGAGCTGTTTTTT. The encoded protein is CASRGQRGTGELFF.

This chain links TRBV5-6 with TRBJ2-7, with TRBD2 matching over 9 bases. This CDR3 is built from 14 residues. The J segment lost 3 bases and the V segment lost 2 bases, leaving 3 bases of the junction unmatched. CDR1 is SGHDT, CDR2 YYEEEE, per germline. The CDR3: CASSFSGGHYEQYF. For the CDR3, the DNA is TGTGCCAGCAGCTTTAGCGGGGGCCACTACGAGCAGTACTTC.

The chain links TRBV6-6 to TRBJ2-5, with D hard to call. Trimming removed 6 bases from V and 2 bases from J, with 13 bases in between. Germline V CDR1 and CDR2: MNHNY, SVGAGI (reference sequence). This CDR3 comprises 14 residues. The CDR3 is CASRVPGTQETQYF. CDR3 coding DNA: TGTGCCAGCAGGGTACCGGGCACACAAGAGACCCAGTACTTC.

The genes are TRBV19 and TRBJ2-7; 10 bases are shared with TRBD1. Trimming took 2 bases from V and 5 from J; bases not matched to a gene: 6. Germline lookup yields CDR1 LNHDA and CDR2 SQIVND (reference sequence). The length of the CDR3 is 15 residues. The CDR3 region is CASSIRQGAKDEQYF. DNA of the CDR3: TGTGCCAGTAGTATAAGACAGGGGGCGAAAGACGAGCAGTACTTC.

The CDR3 coding sequence is TGTGCCAGCAGCTTAGTGACAGGATCTGATGGCTACACCTTC. Translation gives CASSLVTGSDGYTF. This rearrangement joins TRBV7-9 to TRBJ1-2; a possible D gene is TRBD1 (6 bases). CDR1 and CDR2 from the germline V gene are SEHNR and FQNEAQ (reference sequence). This CDR3 is built from 14 residues. The ends were cut back, 1 base at V and 6 bases at J, with 12 bases in the middle.

The chain uses TRBV6-1 and TRBJ2-7; 7 nucleotides line up with TRBD1. The CDR3 runs to 12 residues. Losses at the gene ends were 10 bases for V and 2 bases for J; bases not matched to a gene: 5. Germline assignment: CDR1 MNHNS and CDR2 SASEGT. The CDR3 bases are TGTGCCACCGAGGACAGGACCTACGAGCAGTACTTC. Its protein is CATEDRTYEQYF.

V is TRBV5-6 and J is TRBJ1-2; 7 positions agree with TRBD1. This CDR3 is 18 amino acids long. Germline-derived CDR1 and CDR2 are SGHDT and YYEEEE. J gave up 4 bases and V 2 bases, and 17 bases lay outside the gene matches. CDR3 DNA sequence: TGTGCCAGCAGCTTAAGGACAGGCATCGTTGGGGTTCCCTATGGCTACACCTTC. Protein product: CASSLRTGIVGVPYGYTF.

This clonotype was picked up one time. The chain joins TRBV20-1 to TRBJ1-2, with D possibly being TRBD1 (6 bases). Per the germline V gene, CDR1 is DFQATT and CDR2 is SNEGSKA (reference sequence). V gave up 1 base and J gave up 1 base, with 22 bases separating them. The CDR3 length is 18 residues. CDR3 loop: CSARGPGQDSGFNYGYTF. As DNA, the CDR3 is TGCAGTGCTAGAGGCCCCGGCCAGGACAGTGGATTTAACTATGGCTACACCTTC.

The chain links TRBV4-3 to TRBJ1-2; 8 bases agree with TRBD1. The CDR3 consists of 15 residues. CDR1 and CDR2 from the germline V gene are LGHNA and YSLEER. V dropped 4 bases and J dropped 3; count of bases not matched to a gene: 7. CDR3 sequence (DNA): TGCGCCAGCAGCCTAGACGAGACAGGGGACTATGGCTACACCTTC. Protein product: CASSLDETGDYGYTF.

The chain employs TRBV12-5 and TRBJ2-1; 10 nucleotides line up with TRBD2. The CDR3 consists of 16 residues. The V gene's germline CDR1 is LGHNT and CDR2 FRNRAP. The V gene end was trimmed by 0 bases and the J gene end by 5 bases; junction bases not matched to a gene: 4. This CDR3 reads CASGLVLAGDNNEQFF. The CDR3 DNA reads as TGTGCTAGTGGTTTGGTTCTAGCGGGGGACAACAATGAGCAGTTCTTC.

The CDR3 spells CSARDGSTDTQYF. CDR3 nucleotides: TGCAGTGCTAGAGACGGCAGCACAGATACGCAGTATTTT. The chain employs TRBV20-1 and TRBJ2-3; D remains ambiguous. Trimming pared 0 bases from V and 0 bases from J, leaving 4 bases between. CDR1 is DFQATT, CDR2 SNEGSKA, per germline (reference sequence). The CDR3 has 13 residues.

The rearrangement links TRBV12-3 or TRBV12-4 to TRBJ1-1; the D is unclear. Trimming shortened V by 2 bases and J by 1 base, and 5 bases separated the two germline ends. CDR3 length: 13 amino acids. In DNA, the CDR3 is TGTGCCAGCAGTTTAAATCCGAACACTGAAGCTTTCTTT. This translates into CASSLNPNTEAFF.

The J gene is TRBJ1-2, the V gene TRBV29-1; 7 nucleotides line up with TRBD1. Trimming took 6 bases from V and 11 from J; bases not matched to a gene: 9. The CDR3 length is 11 residues. The germline gives CDR1 SQVTM, CDR2 ANQGSEA. The CDR3 DNA follows: TGCAGCGTGGAAAAAGGGGGCTCTTACACCTTC. It encodes CSVEKGGSYTF.

This chain uses TRBV20-1 with TRBJ2-5; either TRBD1 or TRBD2 may fit D (5 bases each). This CDR3 contains 14 residues. Germline CDR1 and CDR2: DFQATT and SNEGSKA (reference sequence). The CDR3, as DNA: TGCAGAGCCTATAGGGGAGCGCGGCAAGAGACCCAGTACTTC. Amino acid sequence: CRAYRGARQETQYF.

J is TRBJ2-5 and V is TRBV10-1; 7 nucleotides agree with TRBD2. Germline values: CDR1 WNHNN, CDR2 SYGVQD (reference sequence). This CDR3 has 14 amino acids. V lost 0 bases and J lost 4; bases outside the gene matches: 2. The CDR3 region is CASSESWEGETQYF. In DNA form, the CDR3 reads TGCGCCAGCAGTGAGTCTTGGGAGGGAGAGACCCAGTACTTC.

This chain links TRBV27 with TRBJ2-7; 7 bases are shared with TRBD1. The CDR3 consists of 16 residues. J was trimmed by 3 bases and V by 0 bases; bases with no gene match: 8. Germline values: CDR1 MNHEY, CDR2 SMNVEV (reference sequence). CDR3 sequence: CASSLSVGDRHYEQYF. Written as DNA, the CDR3 is TGTGCCAGCAGTTTATCTGTTGGGGACAGACACTACGAGCAGTACTTC.

This clonotype occurred once. The rearrangement links TRBV7-9 to TRBJ1-1; TRBD1 might be the D (6 bases). V lost 7 bases and J 1 base, leaving 13 bases between the germline ends. The CDR3 extends over 14 amino acids. In germline, CDR1 is SEHNR, CDR2 FQNEAQ (reference sequence). The CDR3 nucleotides read TGTGCCAGCACCCTTGGGGGGCCGAACACTGAAGCTTTCTTT. This codes for CASTLGGPNTEAFF.

The J gene is TRBJ1-1, the V gene TRBV7-9; D call uncertain. The length of the CDR3 is 15 residues. V was clipped by 6 bases and J by 1 base, with 15 bases between them. Germline CDR1 and CDR2: SEHNR and FQNEAQ (reference sequence). The CDR3, as DNA: TGTGCCAGCAGTCGGCCCGAGGGCGAGAACACTGAAGCTTTCTTT. This gives the protein CASSRPEGENTEAFF.

This sequence joins TRBV6-5 and TRBJ2-3; D may be TRBD1 (5 bases). This CDR3 contains 17 residues. V lost 2 bases to trimming and J lost 0 bases, with 15 bases between them. Looked up from germline, CDR1 is MNHEY and CDR2 is SVGAGI. The CDR3 loop reads CASSYDSSLTSTDTQYF. The CDR3 DNA reads TGTGCCAGCAGTTACGACAGTTCTTTAACTAGCACAGATACGCAGTATTTT.